A selection of T cell receptor beta chains follows, all from one sample in a study of T cells in Graves' hyperthyroidism and ophthalmopathy. Via MiXCR, TCRdb re-called the multiplex PCR reads, giving one row per CDR3 protein. Of around 600,000 distinct CDR3 sequences in the sample, around 16% were seen once. The sample was blood. The receptor set was obtained from a woman in her 30s with Graves' hyperthyroidism. Both conserved end residues are part of each CDR3. Rows give clone size only sometimes, using once, few, many, or a class for an expanded clone.

V: TRBV20-1; J: TRBJ1-2; size: NA; CDR3: CSAPDSTSNYGYTF
V: TRBV9; J: TRBJ2-1; size: NA; CDR3: CASSVESSGSITAYNEQFF
V: TRBV7-9; J: TRBJ2-7; size: many; CDR3: CASSPRGSDEQYF
V: TRBV20-1; J: TRBJ1-3; size: NA; CDR3: CSARRGNSGNTIYF
V: TRBV29-1; J: TRBJ2-1; size: NA; CDR3: CSASGTSVLNEQFF
V: TRBV9; J: TRBJ2-1; size: few; CDR3: CASSGPARDEQFF
V: TRBV7-2; J: TRBJ2-5; size: many; CDR3: CASRGLQETQYF
V: TRBV18; J: TRBJ2-7; size: many; CDR3: CASSPGIYEQYF
V: TRBV5-1; J: TRBJ2-7; size: many; CDR3: CASSSGQGHYEQYF
V: TRBV5-1; J: TRBJ2-2; size: many; CDR3: CASSFAAGLDTGELFF
V: TRBV7-2; J: TRBJ1-2; size: many; CDR3: CASSPGQSYGYTF
V: TRBV6-1; J: TRBJ1-5; size: many; CDR3: CASSLSPGNQPQHF
V: TRBV2; J: TRBJ2-6; size: few; CDR3: CASRGFSGANVLTF
V: TRBV2; J: TRBJ2-3; size: NA; CDR3: CASSEGLAVVTDTQYF
V: TRBV11-2; J: TRBJ2-3; size: many; CDR3: CASSPPGGGDTQYF
V: TRBV7-8; J: TRBJ1-5; size: many; CDR3: CASSLDRRINQPQHF
V: TRBV6-1; J: TRBJ2-1; size: NA; CDR3: CASSYAGGDNEQFF
V: TRBV2; J: TRBJ2-3; size: many; CDR3: CASTSPGLTTSTDTQYF
V: TRBV7-9; J: TRBJ2-7; size: NA; CDR3: CASSLSQTYPYEQYF
V: TRBV5-1; J: TRBJ1-3; size: NA; CDR3: CASSLDFLGQVAGNTIYF
V: TRBV11-3; J: TRBJ2-2; size: few; CDR3: CASSTQGRGTGELFF
V: TRBV7-3; J: TRBJ2-5; size: NA; CDR3: CASSLAGLGQETQYF
V: TRBV4-3; J: TRBJ2-7; size: few; CDR3: CASSQDDSRGRETFYEQYF
V: TRBV18; J: TRBJ2-5; size: NA; CDR3: CAGSGGDKETQYF
V: TRBV29-1; J: TRBJ1-2; size: NA; CDR3: CSVASGPDYGYTF
V: TRBV9; J: TRBJ2-2; size: few; CDR3: CASSVDRGHLAGELFF
V: TRBV28; J: TRBJ1-1; size: many; CDR3: CASSNEMGTEAFF
V: TRBV5-1; J: TRBJ1-1; size: many; CDR3: CASSLSAGDARAFF
V: TRBV3-1; J: TRBJ2-5; size: many; CDR3: CASSLRSGRQETQYF